This T cell receptor (beta chain) comes out of a study of T cell responses to AZD1222 COVID-19 vaccine listed by TCRdb under 2021. Some background on the complete study: AZD1222 recipients whose second dose came at about 4 weeks and those whose second dose came at about 12 weeks were combined into one group, since spike-specific TCR depth and breadth did not differ between the two schedules. TCR sequencing covered about 230 trial participants: approximately 200 given two doses of AZD1222 and around 26 given two doses of MenACWY control vaccine. Trial participants were enrolled by age into 18-55, 56-69 and 70-plus year subgroups, with roughly 160, 29 and 62 TCR-sequenced participants respectively. Study-wide conclusions, independent of this receptor: Nearly half of unique spike-specific TCRs reportedly recognized epitopes outside regions mutated in the B.1.351 and B.1.1.7 variants. Participants were mostly white British, with more females than males. The authors suggested clonal diversity may have been underestimated. The vaccine-associated CD4 TCRs covered the entire spike protein, and the dominant responses fell in regions 160-218 and 743-854. Conclusions about previously exposed vaccinees are limited, since just 6 or 7 AZD1222 recipients were seropositive for SARS-CoV-2 at baseline. In the small 56-69-year group, the increase in depth fell short of significance, most likely because of low power. Spike-specific TCR breadth and depth rose significantly after two AZD1222 doses compared with day 0 and with MenACWY recipients. Because no day 14 peak-response samples were available, the repertoires could be characterized only after the peak T cell response.

Explained via the paper, the time point label denotes: baseline before first vaccination. Samples from vaccinated people were obtained from the UK trials COV001 and COV002, which included a single-blind randomized controlled phase 2/3 trial of AZD1222 (ChAdOx1 nCoV-19) in healthy adults. Trial participant PBMC samples were collected at day 0 and day 28 after the second dose for TCRbeta chain sequencing. The CDR3 regions of human TCRbeta chains were analyzed by immunosequencing. For the original study's pipeline: TCRs in the repertoires were compared against a reference library of SARS-CoV-2-specific TCRs that had been generated with the MIRA antigen-specificity platform. Breadth meant the fraction of unique TCRs that were SARS-CoV-2-associated, whereas depth meant the fraction of total T cells that were SARS-CoV-2-associated. Each spike-specific TCR was assigned to its reactive spike region and to a CD4 or CD8 class using the MIRA data. Log10-transformed breadth and depth values were compared by one-way ANOVA with Sidak's multiple comparisons tests. In TCRdb, the immuneACCESS table is reduced to in-frame sequences with V and J assigned. These tables do not hold every clone; where another copy was compared, an unresolved V gene accounts for under half, and the others remain unexplained. V, J and clone size were drawn from that table, and D and trimming were deduced from the DNA. Recorded for this sample are around 160,000 clones; 88% of them occurred a single time. The ten largest clonotypes hold around 5.5% of the sample.

Reading from cysteine to phenylalanine, the CDR3 counts 15 amino acids. Solely the CDR3 DNA is kept, with 45 bases framed from the first base. The germline V gene (reference sequence) sets CDR1 to SGHNT and CDR2 to YYREEE. V is shortened by 4 bases, J by 4 bases, and the region joining them spans 15 bases. As concerns this clone: The specificity of this receptor is unknown. Base qualities are not at hand, and no much larger clone is one base apart.

This TCR was recovered from an adult in good health. Source: peripheral blood, taken on day 0 of AZD1222 vaccination. This sequence uses TRBV5-4 and TRBJ1-3, with a weak D call of TRBD1 (5 bases match). The CDR3: CASSPDRERGNTIYF. The base sequence is TGTGCCAGCAGCCCCGACAGAGAAAGAGGAAACACCATATATTTT.